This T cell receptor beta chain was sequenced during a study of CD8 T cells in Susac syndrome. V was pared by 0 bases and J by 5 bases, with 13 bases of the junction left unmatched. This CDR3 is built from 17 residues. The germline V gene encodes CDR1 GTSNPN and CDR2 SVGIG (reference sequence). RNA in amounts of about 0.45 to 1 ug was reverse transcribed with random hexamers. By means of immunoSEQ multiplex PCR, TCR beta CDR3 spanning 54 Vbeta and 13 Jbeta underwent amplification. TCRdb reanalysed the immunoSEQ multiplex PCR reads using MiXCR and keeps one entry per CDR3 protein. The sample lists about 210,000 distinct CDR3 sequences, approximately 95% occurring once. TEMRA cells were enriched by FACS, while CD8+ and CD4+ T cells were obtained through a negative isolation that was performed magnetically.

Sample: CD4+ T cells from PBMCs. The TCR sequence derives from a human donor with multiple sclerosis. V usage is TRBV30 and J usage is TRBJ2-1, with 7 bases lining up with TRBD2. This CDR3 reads CAWSVPPQSGVNNEQFF. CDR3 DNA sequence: TGTGCCTGGAGTGTTCCCCCTCAAAGCGGGGTAAACAATGAGCAGTTCTTC.